This T cell receptor (beta chain) was observed in a study of technical replicates of blood from a handful of donors (dated by TCRdb to the late 2010s). Details on this clone: It lacks a known antigen. No quality values exist for individual bases; no much larger clone is one base distant.

Library preparation was by the immunoSEQ multiplex PCR assay. Held by TCRdb, this immuneACCESS table contains in-frame sequences only and omits some clones. Under half of the omission traces to an unresolved V gene where checked; the cause of the rest is unknown. The sample table lists some 87,000 clones, 97% of them with a count of one. Of the sample, more than 0.15% falls within the top ten clones. Ends trimmed: V by 2 bases, J by 9 bases; bases unmatched to a gene: 1. From cysteine to phenylalanine, the CDR3 is 12 amino acids long. CDR3 DNA is the only sequence kept; it has 36 bases, read in frame from the first base. Based on the germline V gene (reference sequence), the CDR1 and CDR2 sequences are SGHKS and YYEKEE.

The receptor was isolated from a human donor in good health. The sequence links TRBV5-5 to TRBJ2-2; the central 7 bases match TRBD1. Sequencing used T cells isolated from PBMCs. The DNA sequence reads TGTGCCAGCAGCTTAGGGGGCAGGGAGCTGTTTTTT. Translated, this gives CASSLGGRELFF. Outside the CDR3, residues come from the reference TRBV5-5 and TRBJ2-2 proteins, so the full variable domain is: DAGVTQSPTHLIKTRGQQVTLRCSPISGHKSVSWYQQVLGQGPQFIFQYYEKEERGRGNFPDRFSARQFPNYSSELNVNALLLGDSALYLCASSLGGRELFFGEGSRLTVL.